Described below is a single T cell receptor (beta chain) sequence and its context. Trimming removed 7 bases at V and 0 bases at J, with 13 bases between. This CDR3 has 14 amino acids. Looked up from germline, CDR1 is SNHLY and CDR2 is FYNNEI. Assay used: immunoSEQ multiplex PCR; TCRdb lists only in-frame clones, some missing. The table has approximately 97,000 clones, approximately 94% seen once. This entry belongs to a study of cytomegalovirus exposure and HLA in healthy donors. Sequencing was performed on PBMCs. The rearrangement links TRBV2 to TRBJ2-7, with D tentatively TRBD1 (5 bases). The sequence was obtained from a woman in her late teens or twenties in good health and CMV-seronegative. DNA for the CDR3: TGTGCCAGCAACCCACAGGCGTTCTCCTACGAGCAGTACTTC. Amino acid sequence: CASNPQAFSYEQYF.